This T cell receptor (beta chain) comes out of a study of Graves' ophthalmopathy and Graves' hyperthyroidism. Study-wide results and caveats: The model's prediction of ophthalmopathy progression had approximately 71% sensitivity and 72% to 85% specificity.

From RNA, the CDR3 regions of TCR beta chains were amplified and sequenced. In the first round, RT-PCR was carried out with HTBI primers, and a multiplex PCR formed the second round. TCRdb ran MiXCR on the multiplex PCR reads and lists one entry per CDR3 protein. Here the sample spans hundreds of thousands of distinct CDR3 sequences, around 21% being singletons. This clonotype showed up many times. The target antigen is unknown. No ophthalmopathy within 18 months of follow-up signified stable hyperthyroidism. The PBMCs had their origin in about 9.7 ml of fresh peripheral blood. The TCR was taken from a woman aged 18 to 35 with stable Graves' hyperthyroidism. The sample taken for sequencing was peripheral blood.

The DNA of the CDR3 is TGCAGTGCGGGCAGGGGACAGGGGAACACTGAAGCTTTCTTT. As protein: CSAGRGQGNTEAFF. The V and J genes are TRBV20-1 and TRBJ1-1; 9 bases are shared with TRBD1. Germline CDR1 DFQATT, CDR2 SNEGSKA (reference sequence). Unmatched junction bases numbered 6, after V lost 6 bases and J lost 1 base. The CDR3 is made up of 14 amino acids.